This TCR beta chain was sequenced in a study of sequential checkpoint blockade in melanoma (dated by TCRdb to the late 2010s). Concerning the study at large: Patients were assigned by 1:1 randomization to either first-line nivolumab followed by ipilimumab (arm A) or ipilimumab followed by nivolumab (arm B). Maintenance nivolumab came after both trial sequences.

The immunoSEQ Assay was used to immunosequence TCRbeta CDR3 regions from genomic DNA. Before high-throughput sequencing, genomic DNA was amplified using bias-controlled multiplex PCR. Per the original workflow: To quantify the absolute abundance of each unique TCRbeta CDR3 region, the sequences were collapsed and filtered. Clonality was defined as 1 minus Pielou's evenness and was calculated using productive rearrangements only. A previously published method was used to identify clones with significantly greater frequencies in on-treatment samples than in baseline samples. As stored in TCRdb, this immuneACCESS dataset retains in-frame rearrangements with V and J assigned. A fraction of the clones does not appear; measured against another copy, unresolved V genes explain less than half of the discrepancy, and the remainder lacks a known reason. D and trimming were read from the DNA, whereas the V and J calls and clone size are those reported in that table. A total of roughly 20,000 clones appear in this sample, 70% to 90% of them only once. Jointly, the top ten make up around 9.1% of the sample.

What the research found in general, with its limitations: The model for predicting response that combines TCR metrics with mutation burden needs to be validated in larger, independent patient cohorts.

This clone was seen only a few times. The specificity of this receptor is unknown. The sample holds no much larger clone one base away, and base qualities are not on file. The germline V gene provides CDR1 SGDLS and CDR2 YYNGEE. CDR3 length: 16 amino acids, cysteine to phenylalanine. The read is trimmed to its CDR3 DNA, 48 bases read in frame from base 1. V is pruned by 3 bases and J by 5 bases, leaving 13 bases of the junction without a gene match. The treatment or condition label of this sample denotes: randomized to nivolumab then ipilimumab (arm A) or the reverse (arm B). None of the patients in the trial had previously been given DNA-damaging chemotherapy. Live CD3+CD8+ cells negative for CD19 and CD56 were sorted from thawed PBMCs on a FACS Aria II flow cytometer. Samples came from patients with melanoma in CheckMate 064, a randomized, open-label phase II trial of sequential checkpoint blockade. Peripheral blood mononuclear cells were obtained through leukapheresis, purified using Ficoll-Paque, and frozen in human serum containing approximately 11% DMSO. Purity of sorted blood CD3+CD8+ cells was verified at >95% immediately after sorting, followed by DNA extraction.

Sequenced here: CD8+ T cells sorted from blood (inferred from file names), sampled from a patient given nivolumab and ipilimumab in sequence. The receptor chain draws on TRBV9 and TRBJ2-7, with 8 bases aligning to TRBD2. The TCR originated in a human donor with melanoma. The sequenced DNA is TGTGCCAGCAGCGCCCCCGCGGGGGGCATAGGCGACGAGCAGTACTTC. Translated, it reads CASSAPAGGIGDEQYF. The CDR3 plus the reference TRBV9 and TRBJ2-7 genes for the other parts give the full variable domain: DSGVTQTPKHLITATGQRVTLRCSPRSGDLSVYWYQQSLDQGLQFLIQYYNGEERAKGNILERFSAQQFPDLHSELNLSSLELGDSALYFCASSAPAGGIGDEQYFGPGTRLTVT.